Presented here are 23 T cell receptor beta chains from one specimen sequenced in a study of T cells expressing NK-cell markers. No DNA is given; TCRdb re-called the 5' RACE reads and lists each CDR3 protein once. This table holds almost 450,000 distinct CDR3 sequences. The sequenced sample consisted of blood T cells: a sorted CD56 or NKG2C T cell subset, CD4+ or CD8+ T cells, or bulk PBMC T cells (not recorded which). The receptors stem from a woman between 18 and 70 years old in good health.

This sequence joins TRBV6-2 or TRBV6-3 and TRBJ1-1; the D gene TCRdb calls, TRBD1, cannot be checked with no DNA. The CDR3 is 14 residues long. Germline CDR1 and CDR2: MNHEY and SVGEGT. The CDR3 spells CASSQRGGRPEAFF.

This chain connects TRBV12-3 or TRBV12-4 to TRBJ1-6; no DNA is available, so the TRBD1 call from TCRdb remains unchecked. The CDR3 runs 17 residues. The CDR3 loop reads CASSPPAGPPPNSPLHF.

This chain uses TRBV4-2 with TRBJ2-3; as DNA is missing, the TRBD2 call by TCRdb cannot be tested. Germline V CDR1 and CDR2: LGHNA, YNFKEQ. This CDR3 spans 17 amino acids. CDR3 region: CASSQGRLAGGPDTQYF.

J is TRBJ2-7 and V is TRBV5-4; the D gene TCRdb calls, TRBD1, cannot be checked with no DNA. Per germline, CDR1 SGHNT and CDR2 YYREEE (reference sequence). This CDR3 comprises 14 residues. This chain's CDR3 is CASSWDRVGYEQYF.

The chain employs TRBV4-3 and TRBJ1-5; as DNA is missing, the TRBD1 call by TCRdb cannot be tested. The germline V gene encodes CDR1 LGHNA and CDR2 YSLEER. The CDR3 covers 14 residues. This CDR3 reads CASSQDSGYQPQHF.

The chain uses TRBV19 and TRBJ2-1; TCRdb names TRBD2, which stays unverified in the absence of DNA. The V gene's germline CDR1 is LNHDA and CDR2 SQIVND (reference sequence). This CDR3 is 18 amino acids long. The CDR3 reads CASRGITSGVPSYNEQFF.

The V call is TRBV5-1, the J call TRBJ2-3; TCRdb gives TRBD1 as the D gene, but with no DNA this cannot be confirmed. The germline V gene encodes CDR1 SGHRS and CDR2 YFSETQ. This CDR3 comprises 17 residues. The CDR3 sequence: CASSLAEAGWGTDTQYF.

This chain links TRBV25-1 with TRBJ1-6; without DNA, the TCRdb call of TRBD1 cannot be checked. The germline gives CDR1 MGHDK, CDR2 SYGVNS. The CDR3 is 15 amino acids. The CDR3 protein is CASSAGRQGKGHLHF.

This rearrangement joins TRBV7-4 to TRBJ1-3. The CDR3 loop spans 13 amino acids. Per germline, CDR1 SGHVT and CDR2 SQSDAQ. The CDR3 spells CASRSTGGNTIYF.

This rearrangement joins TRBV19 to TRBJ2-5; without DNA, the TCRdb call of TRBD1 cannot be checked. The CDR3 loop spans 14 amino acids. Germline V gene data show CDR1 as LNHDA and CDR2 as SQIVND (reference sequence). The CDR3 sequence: CASSTPTGQETQYF.

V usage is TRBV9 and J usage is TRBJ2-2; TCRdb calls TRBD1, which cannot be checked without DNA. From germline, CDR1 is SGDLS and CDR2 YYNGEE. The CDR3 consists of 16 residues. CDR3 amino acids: CASSAMTGGVAGELFF.

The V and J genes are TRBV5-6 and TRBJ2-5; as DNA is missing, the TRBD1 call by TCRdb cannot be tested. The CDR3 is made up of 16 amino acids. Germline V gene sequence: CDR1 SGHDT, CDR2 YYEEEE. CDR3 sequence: CASSLGHTKVGGAEYF.

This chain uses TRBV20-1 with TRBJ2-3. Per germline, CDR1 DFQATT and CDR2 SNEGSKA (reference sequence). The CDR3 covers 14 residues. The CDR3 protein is CSARDRANPDTQYF.

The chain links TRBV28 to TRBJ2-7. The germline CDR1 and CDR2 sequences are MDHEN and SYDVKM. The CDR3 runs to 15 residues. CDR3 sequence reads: CASSLFASSSYEQYF.

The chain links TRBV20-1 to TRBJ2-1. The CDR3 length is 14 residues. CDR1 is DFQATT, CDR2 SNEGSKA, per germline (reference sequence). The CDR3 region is CSAAIGSSYNEQFF.

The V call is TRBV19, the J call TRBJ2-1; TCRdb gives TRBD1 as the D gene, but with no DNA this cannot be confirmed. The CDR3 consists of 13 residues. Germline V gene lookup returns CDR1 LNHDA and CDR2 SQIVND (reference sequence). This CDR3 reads CASTNRVGNEQFF.

The CDR3 sequence: CASSHERDRSYNEQFF. The rearrangement uses TRBV7-8 and TRBJ2-1; TCRdb reports TRBD2, a call that lacks DNA to check it against. Germline V gene lookup returns CDR1 SGHVS and CDR2 FQNEAQ. CDR3 size: 16 residues.

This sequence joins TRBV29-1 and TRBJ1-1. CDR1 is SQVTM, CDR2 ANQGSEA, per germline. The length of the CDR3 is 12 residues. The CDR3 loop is CSVEQANTEAFF.

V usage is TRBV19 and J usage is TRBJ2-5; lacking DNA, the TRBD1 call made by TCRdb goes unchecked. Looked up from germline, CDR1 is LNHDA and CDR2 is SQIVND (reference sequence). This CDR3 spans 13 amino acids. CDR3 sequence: CASRFGGEETQYF.

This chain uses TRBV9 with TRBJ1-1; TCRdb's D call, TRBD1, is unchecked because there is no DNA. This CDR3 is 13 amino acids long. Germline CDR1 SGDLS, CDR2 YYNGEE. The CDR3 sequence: CASSVYTGTEAFF.

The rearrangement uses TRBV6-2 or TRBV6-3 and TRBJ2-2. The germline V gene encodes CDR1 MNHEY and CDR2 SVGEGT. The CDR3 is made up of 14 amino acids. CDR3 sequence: CASTAASHTGELFF.

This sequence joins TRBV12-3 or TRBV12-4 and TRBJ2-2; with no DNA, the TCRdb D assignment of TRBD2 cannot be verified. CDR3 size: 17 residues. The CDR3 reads CASSPSGLAVSTGELFF.

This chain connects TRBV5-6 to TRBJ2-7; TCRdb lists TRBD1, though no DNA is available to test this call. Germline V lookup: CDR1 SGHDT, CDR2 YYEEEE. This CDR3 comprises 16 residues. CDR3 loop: CASSWGGRVKPYEQYF. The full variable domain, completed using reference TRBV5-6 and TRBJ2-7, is DAGVTQSPTHLIKTRGQQVTLRCSPKSGHDTVSWYQQALGQGPQFIFQYYEEEERQRGNFPDRFSGHQFPNYSSELNVNALLLGDSALYLCASSWGGRVKPYEQYFGPGTRLTVT.